The present T cell receptor beta chain was sequenced within a study of follicular helper T cells after annual influenza vaccination (dated by TCRdb to the late 2010s). In the study overall: Blood was collected on days 0, 7 and 28 after each seasonal influenza vaccination. To study recall of cTfh clones, some subjects were followed across successive annual vaccinations spanning the 2013-2014, 2014-2015 and 2015-2016 seasons. Six subjects had multi-year samples: four covered two vaccination seasons and two covered three seasons. The 2013-2014 samples were cryopreserved, while the 2015 samples were processed right after collection. One week after vaccination, a second recruited cohort of roughly 12 subjects (Table S1) displayed a similar ICOS+CD38+ cTfh response. Overall study outcomes, separate from this receptor: ICOS+CD38+ cTfh clonality correlated with the frequency of that population, and its change correlated with the change in circulating plasmablast frequency. Because only roughly 10-20% of the analyzed cells gave productive TCRB sequences, there was no way to sample rare clonotypes. Successive annual vaccinations recalled a recurring oligoclonal ICOS+CD38+ cTfh response that included tetramer and AIM influenza-specific clonotypes. Day 7 ICOS+CD38+ clones were most often found later in ICOS-CD38- cTfh, suggesting that subset may serve as a memory reservoir.

The library was obtained by the immunoSEQ multiplex PCR assay. Adaptive Biotechnologies carried out TCRB amplification, library preparation, sequencing and preliminary bioinformatics at Survey level resolution. TCRB sequencing used multiplex PCR amplification of genomic DNA from sorted cTfh populations. Concerning the study's data processing: Clonality was computed in R as 1 minus normalized Shannon entropy; the Gini index was calculated with the R package ineq. Overlap score was defined as the summed counts of shared sequences divided by the total counts of all sequences in both compared samples. Significance of shared clonotypes was assessed by Fisher's exact test, with a theoretical repertoire of 10^7 TCRB sequences assumed. Drawn from immuneACCESS, this table holds only the in-frame rearrangements with V and J called that TCRdb kept. Clones are partly lost; checked studies trace under half to an unresolved V gene and leave the rest unexplained. Clone size and V and J calls were adopted from that table, with D and trimming inferred from the DNA. Here the sample has about 8,700 clones; roughly 80% occur a single time. The ten biggest clones cover roughly 4% of the sample.

The time point tag for this specimen amounts to: 2015-2016 season, 7 days after influenza vaccination. Adults were given seasonal inactivated influenza vaccine (Fluvarix), and sorted blood CD4 subsets were followed by TCRB sequencing before and after vaccination. To be eligible, subjects had to live in the community and must not have received influenza vaccine in the previous 6 months. Exclusions included influenza vaccine contraindications, substance abuse, HIV/AIDS, active malignancy, immunomodulatory medication and active illness such as respiratory infection. At each time point, about 40 to 110 mL of blood was collected. Non-naive CD4+CXCR5+PD-1+ cells were defined as circulating Tfh and were sorted into ICOS+CD38+ and ICOS-CD38- fractions. Either Ficoll-Paque PLUS or SepMate separation was used to isolate PBMC. Cell subsets were sorted from PBMC on a BD FACS Aria before DNA extraction. Remarks on this clone: Its antigen is currently not known. No clone much larger than this one lies a single base away; base qualities are absent.

The CDR3 covers 14 residues, taking in both the cysteine and the phenylalanine. The retained sequence is limited to the CDR3, 42 bases, with the frame set at the first base. Trimming takes 1 base from V and 3 bases from J, and the germline ends sit 10 bases apart. CDR1 SGHNT and CDR2 YYREEE were looked up in the germline V gene (reference sequence). Source: CXCR5+ CD38- circulating T follicular helper cells from blood, taken 7 days after influenza vaccination. The cell subset or site label for this specimen denotes: circulating Tfh, non-naive CD4+CXCR5+PD-1+ (ICOS+CD38+ or ICOS-CD38-). This chain joins TRBV5-4 to TRBJ1-1, and TRBD1 may be the D gene, going by 6 matching bases. The TCR sequence derives from an adult who received the influenza vaccine. The nucleotides read TGTGCCAGCAGCTTGCAGGGGACGTACACTGAAGCTTTCTTT. The encoded protein is CASSLQGTYTEAFF.